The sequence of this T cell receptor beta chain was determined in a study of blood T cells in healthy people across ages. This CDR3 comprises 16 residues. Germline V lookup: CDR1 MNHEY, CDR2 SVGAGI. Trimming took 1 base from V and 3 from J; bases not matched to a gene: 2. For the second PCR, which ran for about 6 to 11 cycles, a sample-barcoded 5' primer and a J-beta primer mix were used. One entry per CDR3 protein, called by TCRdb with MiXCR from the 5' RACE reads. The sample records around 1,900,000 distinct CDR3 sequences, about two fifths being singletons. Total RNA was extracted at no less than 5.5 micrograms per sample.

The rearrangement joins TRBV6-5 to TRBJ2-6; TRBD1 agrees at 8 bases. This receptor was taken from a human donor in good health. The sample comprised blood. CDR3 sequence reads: CASSYWTGFGANVLTF. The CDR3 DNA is TGTGCCAGCAGTTACTGGACAGGGTTTGGGGCCAACGTCCTGACTTTC.